The T cell receptor (beta chain) described here comes from a study of cytomegalovirus exposure and HLA in healthy donors. Study context: The platform used for the roughly 120 validation repertoires matched that of the roughly 720 first-cohort repertoires, a later analysis reported.

Findings and limits, study-wide: Cytomegalovirus association was assigned to 170 or so TCR beta chains. In vitro data verified three CMV-associated chains as specific for CMV antigens.

Points on this clone: Its cognate antigen is unknown.

Measured with immunoSEQ multiplex PCR; TCRdb has only the in-frame clones, and not every one. The sample includes fewer than 85,000 clones, approximately 90% of them seen just once. V was clipped by 3 bases and J by 0 bases, with 12 bases between them. Germline CDR1 is SGHAT and CDR2 is FQNNGV. This CDR3 comprises 16 residues. Sample: PBMCs. The chain combines TRBV11-2 with TRBJ2-1; D is unresolved. The origin of this receptor is a woman under 30 in good health and CMV-seropositive. The CDR3 sequence: CASSFKTPFSYNEQFF. CDR3 sequence (DNA): TGTGCCAGCAGCTTCAAGACTCCCTTCTCCTACAATGAGCAGTTCTTC.